This T cell receptor beta chain was recovered during a study of response to subunit inactivated influenza vaccine. The CDR3 covers 12 residues. V shed 0 bases and J shed 10 bases, with 7 bases lying between them. Per germline, CDR1 MNHNS and CDR2 SASEGT. TCRdb passed the RT-PCR reads through MiXCR, listing each CDR3 protein once. In the table there are some 600,000 distinct CDR3 sequences, 14% of which are singletons. General observations from the study: The authors proposed limited new T cell recruitment per seasonal influenza vaccination.

This clonotype turned up a few times. Antigen unknown. This specimen was PBMCs from blood, taken less than 15 days before vaccination. This chain joins TRBV6-1 and TRBJ2-1; D might be TRBD1 (6 bases). This clonotype originated in a man aged 50-59 years who received an inactivated influenza vaccine. The DNA of the CDR3 is TGTGCCAGCAGTGAAGCAGGGACAGAGCAGTTCTTC. Translated, it gives CASSEAGTEQFF.